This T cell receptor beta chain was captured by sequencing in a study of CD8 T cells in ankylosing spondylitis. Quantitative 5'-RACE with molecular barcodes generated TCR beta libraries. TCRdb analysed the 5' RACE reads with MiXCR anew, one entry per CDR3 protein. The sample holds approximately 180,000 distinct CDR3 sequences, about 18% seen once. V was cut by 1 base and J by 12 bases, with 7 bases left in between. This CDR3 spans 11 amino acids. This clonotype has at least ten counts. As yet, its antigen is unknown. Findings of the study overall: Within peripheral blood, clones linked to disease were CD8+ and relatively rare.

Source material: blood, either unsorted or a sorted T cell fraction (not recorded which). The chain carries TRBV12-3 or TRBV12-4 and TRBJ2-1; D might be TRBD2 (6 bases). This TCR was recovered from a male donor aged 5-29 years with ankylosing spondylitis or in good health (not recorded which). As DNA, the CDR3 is TGTGCCAGCAGTTTAGGGCGGGGGCAGTTCTTC. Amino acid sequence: CASSLGRGQFF.